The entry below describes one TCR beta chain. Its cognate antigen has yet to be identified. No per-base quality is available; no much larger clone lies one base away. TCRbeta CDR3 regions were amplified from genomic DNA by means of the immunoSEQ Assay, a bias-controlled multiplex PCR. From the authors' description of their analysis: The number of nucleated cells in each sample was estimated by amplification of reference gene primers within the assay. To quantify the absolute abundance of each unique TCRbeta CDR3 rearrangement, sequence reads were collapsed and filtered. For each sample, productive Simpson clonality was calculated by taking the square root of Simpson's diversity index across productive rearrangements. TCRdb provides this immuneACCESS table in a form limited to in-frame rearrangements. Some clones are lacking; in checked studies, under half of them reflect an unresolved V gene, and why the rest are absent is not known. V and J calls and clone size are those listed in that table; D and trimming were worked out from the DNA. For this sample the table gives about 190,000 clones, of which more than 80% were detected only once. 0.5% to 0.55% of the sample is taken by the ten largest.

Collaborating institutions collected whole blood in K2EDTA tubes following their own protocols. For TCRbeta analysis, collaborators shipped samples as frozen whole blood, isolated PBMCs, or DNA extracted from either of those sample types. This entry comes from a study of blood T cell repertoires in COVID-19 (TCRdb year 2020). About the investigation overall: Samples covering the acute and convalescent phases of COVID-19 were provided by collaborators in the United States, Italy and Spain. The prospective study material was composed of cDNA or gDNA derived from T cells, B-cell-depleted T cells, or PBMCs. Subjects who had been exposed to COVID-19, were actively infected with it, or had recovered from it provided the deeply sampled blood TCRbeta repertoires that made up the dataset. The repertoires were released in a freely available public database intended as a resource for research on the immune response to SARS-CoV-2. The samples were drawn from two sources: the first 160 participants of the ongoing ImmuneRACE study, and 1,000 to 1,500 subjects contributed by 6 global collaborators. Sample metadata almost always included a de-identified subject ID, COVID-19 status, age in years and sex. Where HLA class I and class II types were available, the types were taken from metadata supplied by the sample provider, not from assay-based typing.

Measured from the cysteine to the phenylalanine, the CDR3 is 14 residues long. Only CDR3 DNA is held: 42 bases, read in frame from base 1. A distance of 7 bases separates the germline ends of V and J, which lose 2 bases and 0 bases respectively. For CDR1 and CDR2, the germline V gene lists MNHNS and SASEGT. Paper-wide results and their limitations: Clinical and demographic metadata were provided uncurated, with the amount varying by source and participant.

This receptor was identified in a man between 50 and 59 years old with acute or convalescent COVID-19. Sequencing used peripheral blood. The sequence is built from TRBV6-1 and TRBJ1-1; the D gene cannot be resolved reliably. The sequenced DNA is TGTGCCAGCAGTGAACCGACTGTGAACACTGAAGCTTTCTTT. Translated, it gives CASSEPTVNTEAFF.